The source of this TCR beta chain is a study of cytomegalovirus exposure and HLA in healthy donors. CDR1 MDHEN and CDR2 SYDVKM come from the germline V gene. Trimming removed 8 bases at V and 0 bases at J, with 22 bases between. This CDR3 spans 17 amino acids. The PCR used 60 Vbeta and 13 Jbeta primers. The repertoire was sequenced with immunoSEQ multiplex PCR; TCRdb's copy has only in-frame clones and lacks some. Of 150,000 to 200,000 clones listed, approximately 86% were seen once; the top ten hold 1.5% to 2%. Sequenced: PBMCs. This clonotype was sampled from a woman between 18 and 30 years old in good health and CMV-seronegative. The chain recombines TRBV28 with TRBJ1-2, with a weak D call TRBD1 (6 bases). CDR3 sequence reads: CASGLKQSAGANYGYTF. In DNA form, the CDR3 reads TGTGCCAGCGGCCTCAAGCAGTCAGCAGGGGCTAACTATGGCTACACCTTC.